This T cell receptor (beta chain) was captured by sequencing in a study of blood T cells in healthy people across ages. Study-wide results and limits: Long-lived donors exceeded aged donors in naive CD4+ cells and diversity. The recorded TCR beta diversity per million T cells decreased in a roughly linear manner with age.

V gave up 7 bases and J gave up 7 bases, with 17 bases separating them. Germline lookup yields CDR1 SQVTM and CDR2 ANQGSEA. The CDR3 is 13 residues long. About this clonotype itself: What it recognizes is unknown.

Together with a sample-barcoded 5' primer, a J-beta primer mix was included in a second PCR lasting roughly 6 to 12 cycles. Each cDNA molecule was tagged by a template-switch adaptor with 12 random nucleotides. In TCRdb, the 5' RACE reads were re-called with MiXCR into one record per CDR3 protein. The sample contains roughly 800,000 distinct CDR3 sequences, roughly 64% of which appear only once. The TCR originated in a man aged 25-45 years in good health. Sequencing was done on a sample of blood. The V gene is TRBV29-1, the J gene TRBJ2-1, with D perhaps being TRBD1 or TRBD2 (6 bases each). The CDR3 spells CSEGGPERNEQFF. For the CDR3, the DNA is TGCAGCGAAGGGGGGCCGGAGCGTAATGAGCAGTTCTTC.